The 10 T cell receptor beta chains reported below all come from one sample, sequenced in a study of blood T cell repertoires in COVID-19. Clones were sequenced by immunoSEQ multiplex PCR, and TCRdb holds only the in-frame ones, with some missing. The table lists around 280,000 clones, about 88% of them singletons, with about 11% in the top ten. Sequencing was carried out using peripheral blood. These receptors all come from a woman aged 25 to 39 with COVID-19, enrolled during active disease.

The V gene is TRBV7-3, the J gene TRBJ1-4, with D perhaps matching TRBD1 (5 bases). Germline CDR1 SGHTA, CDR2 FQGTGA. Trimming cost V 5 bases and J 7 bases, with 11 bases left between them. There are 13 residues in the CDR3. The CDR3 region is CASSRGIGEKLFF. CDR3 coding DNA: TGTGCCAGCAGCCGGGGGATAGGTGAAAAACTGTTTTTT. Supplemented by reference TRBV7-3 and TRBJ1-4, the full variable domain reads GAGVSQTPSNKVTEKGKYVELRCDPISGHTALYWYRQSLGQGPEFLIYFQGTGAADDSGLPNDRFFAVRPEGSVSTLKIQRTERGDSAVYLCASSRGIGEKLFFGSGTQLSVL.

The chain is built from TRBV9 and TRBJ2-5, with TRBD2 matching 7 bases. From germline, CDR1 is SGDLS and CDR2 YYNGEE. The V and J ends lost 3 bases and 2 bases, in that order; junction bases with no gene match: 4. The CDR3 loop spans 14 amino acids. This CDR3 is CASSGSGHQETQYF. In nucleotides, the CDR3 is TGTGCCAGCAGCGGTAGCGGGCATCAAGAGACCCAGTACTTC.

The J gene is TRBJ1-4, the V gene TRBV7-9; D might be TRBD1 (5 bases). The germline CDR1 and CDR2 sequences are SEHNR and FQNEAQ (reference sequence). The V end lost 4 bases, the J end lost 8 bases, and 11 bases lay between the germline ends. CDR3 length: 13 residues. CDR3 coding DNA: TGTGCCAGCAGCTGGCAGGGTAGCGAAAAACTGTTTTTT. This encodes CASSWQGSEKLFF.

V usage is TRBV9 and J usage is TRBJ2-7; a possible D gene is TRBD2 (6 bases). Germline loops: CDR1 SGDLS, CDR2 YYNGEE. The CDR3 extends over 16 amino acids. V was pared by 0 bases and J by 1 base, with 14 bases between. CDR3 region: CASSVEPAGSSYEQYF. The CDR3 bases are TGTGCCAGCAGCGTAGAACCAGCGGGTAGTTCCTACGAGCAGTACTTC.

V is TRBV6-1 and J is TRBJ2-2; D not resolved. Germline-derived CDR1 and CDR2 are MNHNS and SASEGT. This CDR3 is 16 amino acids long. V lost 0 bases and J 0 bases, leaving 8 bases between the germline ends. CDR3 region: CASSEARMANTGELFF. The CDR3 nucleotides read TGTGCCAGCAGTGAAGCGCGAATGGCGAACACCGGGGAGCTGTTTTTT.

The chain links TRBV2 to TRBJ2-7; 10 bases align to TRBD1. The CDR3 sequence is 13 residues long. V lost 5 bases to trimming and J lost 3 bases; unmatched junction nucleotides: 1. Germline lookup yields CDR1 SNHLY and CDR2 FYNNEI. CDR3 protein: CASSRTGGYEQYF. CDR3 nucleotide sequence: TGTGCCAGCAGTCGGACAGGGGGCTACGAGCAGTACTTC.

The chain combines TRBV5-4 with TRBJ2-5, with 7 bases aligning to TRBD1. Per germline, CDR1 SGHNT and CDR2 YYREEE (reference sequence). With 0 bases clipped from V and 0 bases from J, the junction kept 5 bases outside the gene matches. The CDR3 extends over 16 amino acids. CDR3 region: CASSLGGDSHQETQYF. CDR3 in DNA: TGTGCCAGCAGCTTGGGAGGGGACAGTCACCAAGAGACCCAGTACTTC.

The gene calls are TRBV29-1 and TRBJ2-7, with a possible D match to TRBD1 (5 bases). CDR1 and CDR2 (germline): SQVTM, ANQGSEA. V lost 7 bases, J lost 1 base, and 17 bases lay in between. The length of the CDR3 is 14 residues. DNA for the CDR3: TGCAGCGCCTCCCCTGGGGCAGTATCCTACGAGCAGTACTTC. This gives the protein CSASPGAVSYEQYF.

This clone was recorded once. The gene calls are TRBV30 and TRBJ2-1; D possibly corresponds to TRBD2 (5 bases). This CDR3 has 15 amino acids. The germline CDR1 and CDR2 sequences are GTSNPN and SVGIG (reference sequence). V dropped 2 bases and J dropped 9 bases, with 20 bases sitting between them. The CDR3 DNA reads as TGTGCCTGGAGTACAGAACTCGGCCGTCGGGGTGAGCAGTTCTTC. It codes for CAWSTELGRRGEQFF.

This clone was counted a single time. The rearrangement joins TRBV5-8 to TRBJ2-7; 7 bases fit TRBD1. There are 15 residues in the CDR3. J gave up 2 bases and V 0 bases, and 5 bases lay outside the gene matches. Germline lookup yields CDR1 SGHTS and CDR2 YDEGEE. The DNA of the CDR3 is TGTGCCAGCAGCTTGGTAGGGGGCAACACCTACGAGCAGTACTTC. Translation gives CASSLVGGNTYEQYF.